This T cell receptor beta chain was captured in a study of OX40 agonist ivuxolimab in advanced cancers. Across the study: Dose-escalation patients' cancers were hepatocellular carcinoma, melanoma, renal cell or head and neck cancer.

Only in-frame clones appear in the TCRdb table, and some are missing; sequencing was by immunoSEQ multiplex PCR. The table has 70,000 or so clones, around four fifths seen once; the top ten hold 5.9%. Overall study findings and caveats: The study observed clonal expansion of CD4+ and CD8+ blood T cells by week 6 at 0.1 to 3.0 mg/kg.

This clone was observed a few times. No antigen is known for it. This CDR3 is built from 14 residues. Germline V gene data show CDR1 as SGHNT and CDR2 as YENEEA. The junction had 8 bases not matched to a gene; V was cut back by 3 bases and J by 7 bases. This chain connects TRBV11-3 to TRBJ2-7; TRBD2 aligns across 8 bases. The sequence was collected from an adult with an advanced solid tumor such as melanoma, head and neck, liver or kidney cancer. Sequencing was performed on CD4+ or CD8+ T cells sorted from blood, taken in a trial of the OX40 agonist ivuxolimab. CDR3 DNA: TGTGCCAGCAGCTTCGGGACTAGGGTCGATGAGCAGTACTTC. It is translated as CASSFGTRVDEQYF.